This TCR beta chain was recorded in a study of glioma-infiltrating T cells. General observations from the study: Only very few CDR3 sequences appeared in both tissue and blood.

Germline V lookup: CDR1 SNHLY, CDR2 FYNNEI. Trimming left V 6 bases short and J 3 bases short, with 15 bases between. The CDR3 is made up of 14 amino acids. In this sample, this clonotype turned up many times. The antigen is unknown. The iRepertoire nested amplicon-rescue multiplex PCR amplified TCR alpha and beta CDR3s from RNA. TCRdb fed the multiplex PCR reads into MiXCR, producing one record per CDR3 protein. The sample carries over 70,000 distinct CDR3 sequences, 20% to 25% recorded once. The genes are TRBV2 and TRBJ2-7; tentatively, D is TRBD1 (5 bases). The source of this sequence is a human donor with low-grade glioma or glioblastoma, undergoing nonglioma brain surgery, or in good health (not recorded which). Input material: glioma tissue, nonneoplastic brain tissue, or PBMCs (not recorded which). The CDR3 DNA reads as TGTGCCAGCAGGAAGGGGTCTTATAACTACGAGCAGTACTTC. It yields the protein CASRKGSYNYEQYF.